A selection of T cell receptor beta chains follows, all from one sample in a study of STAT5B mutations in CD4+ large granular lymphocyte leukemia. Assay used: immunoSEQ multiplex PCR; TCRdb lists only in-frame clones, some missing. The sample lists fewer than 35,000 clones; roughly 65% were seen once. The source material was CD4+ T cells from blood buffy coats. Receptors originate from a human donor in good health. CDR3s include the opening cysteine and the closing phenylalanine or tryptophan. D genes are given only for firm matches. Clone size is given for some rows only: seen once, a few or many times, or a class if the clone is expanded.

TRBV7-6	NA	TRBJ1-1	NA	TGTGCCAGCAGCCGGGGCCCAGGGCCGATGAACACTGAAGCTTTCTTT	CASSRGPGPMNTEAFF
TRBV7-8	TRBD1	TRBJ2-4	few	TGTGCCAGCAGCTTAGGCCGACAGGGTACAAACATTCAGTACTTC	CASSLGRQGTNIQYF
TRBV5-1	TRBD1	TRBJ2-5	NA	TGCGCCAGCAGCCAGGACAGGGTGTCAGAGACCCAGTACTTC	CASSQDRVSETQYF
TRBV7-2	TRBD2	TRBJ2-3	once	TGTGCCAGCAGCTTAGTCGGTAGCGGGGTCACAGATACGCAGTATTTT	CASSLVGSGVTDTQYF
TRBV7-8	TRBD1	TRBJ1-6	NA	TGTGCCAGCAGCCTTAGGGTACGGACAGGGGTGCAGGATAATTCACCCCTCCACTTT	CASSLRVRTGVQDNSPLHF
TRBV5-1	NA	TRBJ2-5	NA	TGCGCCAGCAGCGGAAGGGCATGGGAGACCCAGTACTTC	CASSGRAWETQYF
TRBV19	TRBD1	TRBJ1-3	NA	TGTGCCAGTAGCTGGGACAGGGCGTCTGGAAACACCATATATTTT	CASSWDRASGNTIYF
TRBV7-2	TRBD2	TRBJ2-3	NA	TGTGCCAGCAGCTTAGCGGGACTAAAGGCAGATACGCAGTATTTT	CASSLAGLKADTQYF
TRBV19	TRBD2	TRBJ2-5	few	TGTGCCAGTAGTACCTTCGGGGAGGGATGGGAGACCCAGTACTTC	CASSTFGEGWETQYF
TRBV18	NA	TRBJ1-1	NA	TGTGCCAGCTCACCCCCCTTGGGCACTGAAGCTTTCTTT	CASSPPLGTEAFF
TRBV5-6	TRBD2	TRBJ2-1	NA	TGTGCCAGCAGCTGGGGGACTAGCGGGGACAATGAGCAGTTCTTC	CASSWGTSGDNEQFF
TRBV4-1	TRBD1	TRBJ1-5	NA	TGCGCCAGCAGCCAGGGACAGGGCGGTCAGCCCCAGCATTTT	CASSQGQGGQPQHF